Each of the 3 T cell receptor beta chains below was sequenced from the same sample in a study of blood T cells in healthy people across ages. Sample-barcoded 5' priming and a J-beta primer mix drove a second PCR of 7 to 11 cycles. TCRdb independently ran MiXCR on the 5' RACE reads; one entry per CDR3 protein. Among about 1.4 million distinct CDR3 sequences listed, approximately 60% were seen once. The sequenced sample consisted of blood. The receptors derive from a young man in good health.

V gene TRBV4-1 combines with J gene TRBJ2-3; D not resolved. The CDR3 sequence is 11 residues long. Deletions cut 3 bases from V and 5 bases from J, with 3 bases between. Germline V gene sequence: CDR1 MGHRA, CDR2 YSYEKL. This chain's CDR3 is CASSHVDTQYF. The CDR3 bases are TGCGCCAGCAGCCACGTAGATACGCAGTATTTT.

This sequence joins TRBV20-1 and TRBJ1-4, with TRBD1 matching over 9 bases. There are 15 residues in the CDR3. The germline V gene has CDR1 DFQATT and CDR2 SNEGSKA (reference sequence). The junction had 8 bases not matched to a gene; V was cut back by 3 bases and J by 6 bases. CDR3 loop: CSARGYRTGDEKLFF. Here the CDR3 DNA reads TGCAGTGCTAGGGGGTACCGGACAGGGGATGAAAAACTGTTTTTT.

This chain joins TRBV20-1 and TRBJ2-1; TRBD2 aligns across 7 bases. The CDR3 covers 15 residues. After removal of 0 bases from V and 2 bases from J, the junction contained 4 bases not matched to a gene. Germline assignment: CDR1 DFQATT and CDR2 SNEGSKA (reference sequence). CDR3 nucleotide sequence: TGCAGTGCTAGAGAAAGCGGGAAAGCCTACAATGAGCAGTTCTTC. Its protein product is CSARESGKAYNEQFF.